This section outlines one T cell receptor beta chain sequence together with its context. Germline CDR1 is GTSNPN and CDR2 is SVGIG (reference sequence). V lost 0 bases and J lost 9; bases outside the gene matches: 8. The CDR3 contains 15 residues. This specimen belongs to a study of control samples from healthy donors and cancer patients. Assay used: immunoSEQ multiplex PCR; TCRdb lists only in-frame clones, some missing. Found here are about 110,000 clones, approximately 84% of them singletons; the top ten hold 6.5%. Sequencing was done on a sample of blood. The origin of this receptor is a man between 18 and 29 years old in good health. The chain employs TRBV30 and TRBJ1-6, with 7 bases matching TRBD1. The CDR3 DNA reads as TGTGCCTGGAGTGTAGTCGACAGGGCAGGTTCACCCCTCCACTTT. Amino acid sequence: CAWSVVDRAGSPLHF. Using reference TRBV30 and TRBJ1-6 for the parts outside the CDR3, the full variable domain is SQTIHQWPATLVQPVGSPLSLECTVEGTSNPNLYWYRQAAGRGLQLLFYSVGIGQISSEVPQNLSASRPQDRQFILSSKKLLLSDSGFYLCAWSVVDRAGSPLHFGNGTRLTVT.